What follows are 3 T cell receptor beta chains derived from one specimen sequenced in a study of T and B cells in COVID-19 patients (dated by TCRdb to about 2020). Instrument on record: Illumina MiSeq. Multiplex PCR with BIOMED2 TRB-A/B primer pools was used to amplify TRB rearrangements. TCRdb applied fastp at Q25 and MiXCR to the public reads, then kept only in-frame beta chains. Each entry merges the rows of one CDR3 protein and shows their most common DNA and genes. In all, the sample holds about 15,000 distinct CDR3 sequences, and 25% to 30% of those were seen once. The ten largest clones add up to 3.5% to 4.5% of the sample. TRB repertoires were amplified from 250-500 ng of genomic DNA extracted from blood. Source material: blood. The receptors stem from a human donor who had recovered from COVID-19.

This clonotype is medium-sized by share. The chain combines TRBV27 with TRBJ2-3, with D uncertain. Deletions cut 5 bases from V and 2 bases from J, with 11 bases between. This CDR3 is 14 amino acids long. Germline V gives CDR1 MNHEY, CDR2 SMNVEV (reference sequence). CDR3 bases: TGTGCCAGCAGTGTCCGCCAGACCACAGATACGCAGTATTTT. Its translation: CASSVRQTTDTQYF.

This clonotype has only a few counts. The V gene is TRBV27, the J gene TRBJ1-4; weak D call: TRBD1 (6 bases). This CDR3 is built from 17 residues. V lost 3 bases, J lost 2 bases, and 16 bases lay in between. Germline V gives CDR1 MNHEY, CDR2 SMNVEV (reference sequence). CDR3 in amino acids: CASSLWGGAVTNEKLFF. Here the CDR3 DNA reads TGTGCCAGCAGTTTGTGGGGGGGCGCGGTGACTAATGAAAAACTGTTTTTT.

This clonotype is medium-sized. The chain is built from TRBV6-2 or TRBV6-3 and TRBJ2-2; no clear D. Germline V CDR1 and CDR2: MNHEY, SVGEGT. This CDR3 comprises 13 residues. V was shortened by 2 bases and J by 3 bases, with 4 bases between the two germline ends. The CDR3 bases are TGTGCCAGCAGTTACACGGACACCGGGGAGCTGTTTTTT. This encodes CASSYTDTGELFF.